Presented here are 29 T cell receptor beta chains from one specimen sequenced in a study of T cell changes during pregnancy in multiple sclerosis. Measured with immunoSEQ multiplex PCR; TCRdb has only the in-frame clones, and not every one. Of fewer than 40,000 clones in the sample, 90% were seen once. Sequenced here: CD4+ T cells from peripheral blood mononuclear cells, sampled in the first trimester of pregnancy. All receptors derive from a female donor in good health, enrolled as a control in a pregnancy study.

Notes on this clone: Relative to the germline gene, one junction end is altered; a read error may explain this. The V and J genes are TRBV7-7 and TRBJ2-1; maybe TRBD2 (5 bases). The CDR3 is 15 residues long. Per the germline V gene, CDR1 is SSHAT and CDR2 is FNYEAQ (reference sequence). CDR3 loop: CASSPADSSYNEQFF. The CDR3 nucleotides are TGTGCTAGCAGCCCAGCGGATAGCTCCTACAATGAGCAGTTCTTC.

The CDR3 region has the DNA TGTGCCACCAGCCGCCGACAGCTGAACACTGAAGCTTTCTTT. Translating gives CATSRRQLNTEAFF. The V gene is TRBV15, the J gene TRBJ1-1; tentative D call: TRBD1 (5 bases). There are 14 residues in the CDR3. In germline, CDR1 is LNHNV, CDR2 YYDKDF (reference sequence). The V gene lost 5 bases and the J gene lost 0 bases, with 10 bases spanning the gap.

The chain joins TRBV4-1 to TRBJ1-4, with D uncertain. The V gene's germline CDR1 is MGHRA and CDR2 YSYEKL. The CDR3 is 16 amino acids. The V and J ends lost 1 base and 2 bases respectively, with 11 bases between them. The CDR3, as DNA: TGCGCCAGCAGCCAAGCCGCGGAGTGGACTAATGAAAAACTGTTTTTT. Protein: CASSQAAEWTNEKLFF.

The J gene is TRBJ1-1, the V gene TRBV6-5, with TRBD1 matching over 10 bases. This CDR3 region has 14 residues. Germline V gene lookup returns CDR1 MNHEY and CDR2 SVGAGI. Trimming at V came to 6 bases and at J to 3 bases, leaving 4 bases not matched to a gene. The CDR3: CASSRDRGDTEAFF. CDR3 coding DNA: TGTGCCAGCAGCCGGGACAGGGGCGACACTGAAGCTTTCTTT.

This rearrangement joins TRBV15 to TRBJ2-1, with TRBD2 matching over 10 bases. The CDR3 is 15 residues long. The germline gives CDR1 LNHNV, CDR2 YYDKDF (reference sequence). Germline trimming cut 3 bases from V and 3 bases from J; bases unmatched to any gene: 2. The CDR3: CATSRLAGDYNEQFF. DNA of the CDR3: TGTGCCACCAGCAGGCTAGCGGGGGACTACAATGAGCAGTTCTTC.

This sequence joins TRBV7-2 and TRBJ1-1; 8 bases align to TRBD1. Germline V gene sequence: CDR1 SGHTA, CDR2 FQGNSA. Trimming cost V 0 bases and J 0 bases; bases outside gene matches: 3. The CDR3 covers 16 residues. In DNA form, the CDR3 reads TGTGCCAGCAGCTTAGCCGGGGGACAGGTGAACACTGAAGCTTTCTTT. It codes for CASSLAGGQVNTEAFF.

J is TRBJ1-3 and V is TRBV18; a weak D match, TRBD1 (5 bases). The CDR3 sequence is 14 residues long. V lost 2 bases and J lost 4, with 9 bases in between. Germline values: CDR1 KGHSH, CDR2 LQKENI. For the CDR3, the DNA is TGTGCCAGCTCACCAGGGGCGAAAGGAAACACCATATATTTT. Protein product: CASSPGAKGNTIYF.

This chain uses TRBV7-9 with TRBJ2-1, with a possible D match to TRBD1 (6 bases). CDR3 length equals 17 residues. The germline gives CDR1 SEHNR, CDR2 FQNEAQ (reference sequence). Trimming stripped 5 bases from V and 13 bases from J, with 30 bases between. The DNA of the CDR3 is TGTGCCAGCAGCGCTGCTTTGGAGGCAGGGGCCCCTCTCGGTCAGTTCTTC. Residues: CASSAALEAGAPLGQFF.

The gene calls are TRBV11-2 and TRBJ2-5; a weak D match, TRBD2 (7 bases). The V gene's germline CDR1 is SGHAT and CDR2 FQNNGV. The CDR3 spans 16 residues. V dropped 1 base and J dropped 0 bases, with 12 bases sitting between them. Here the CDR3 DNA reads TGTGCCAGCAGCTTAGCGGGGGGCCTGTACCAAGAGACCCAGTACTTC. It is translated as CASSLAGGLYQETQYF.

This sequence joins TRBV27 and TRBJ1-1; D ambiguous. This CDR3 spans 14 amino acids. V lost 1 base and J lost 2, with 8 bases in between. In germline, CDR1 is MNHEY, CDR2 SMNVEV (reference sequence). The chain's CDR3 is CASSLLRTNTEAFF. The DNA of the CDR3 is TGTGCCAGCAGTTTATTAAGGACTAACACTGAAGCTTTCTTT.

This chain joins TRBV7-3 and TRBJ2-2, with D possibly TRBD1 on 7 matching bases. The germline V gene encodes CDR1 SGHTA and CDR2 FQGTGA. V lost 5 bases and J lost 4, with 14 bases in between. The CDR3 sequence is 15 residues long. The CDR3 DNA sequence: TGTGCCAGCAGCCCAGGGGGGTTGGGCACCGGGGAGCTGTTTTTT. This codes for CASSPGGLGTGELFF.

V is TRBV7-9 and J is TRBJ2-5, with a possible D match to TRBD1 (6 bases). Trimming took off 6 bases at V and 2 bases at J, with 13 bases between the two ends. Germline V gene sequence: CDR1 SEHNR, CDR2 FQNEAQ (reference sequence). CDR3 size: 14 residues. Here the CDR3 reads CASRPHREQETQYF. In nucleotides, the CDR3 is TGTGCCAGCAGGCCACACAGGGAACAAGAGACCCAGTACTTC.

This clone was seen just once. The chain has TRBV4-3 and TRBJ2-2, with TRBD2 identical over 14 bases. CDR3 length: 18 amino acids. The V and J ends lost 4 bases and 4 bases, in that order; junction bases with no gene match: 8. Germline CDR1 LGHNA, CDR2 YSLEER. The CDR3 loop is CASSLRTSGGRVTGELFF. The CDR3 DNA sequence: TGCGCCAGCAGCCTCCGGACTAGCGGGGGGAGGGTCACCGGGGAGCTGTTTTTT.

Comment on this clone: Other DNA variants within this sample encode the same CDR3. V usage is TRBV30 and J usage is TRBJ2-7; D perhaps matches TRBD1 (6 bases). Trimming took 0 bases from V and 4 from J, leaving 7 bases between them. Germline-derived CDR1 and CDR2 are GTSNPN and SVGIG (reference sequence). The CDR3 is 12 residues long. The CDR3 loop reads CAWSVTGYEQYF. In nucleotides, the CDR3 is TGTGCCTGGAGTGTAACAGGGTACGAGCAGTACTTC.

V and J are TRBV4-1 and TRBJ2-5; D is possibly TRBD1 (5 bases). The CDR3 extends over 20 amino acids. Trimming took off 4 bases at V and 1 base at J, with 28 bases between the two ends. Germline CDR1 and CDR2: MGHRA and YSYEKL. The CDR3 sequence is CASSRARTTVRSTAQETQYF. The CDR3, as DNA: TGCGCCAGCAGCCGAGCCCGGACCACAGTGCGGTCGACAGCCCAAGAGACCCAGTACTTC.

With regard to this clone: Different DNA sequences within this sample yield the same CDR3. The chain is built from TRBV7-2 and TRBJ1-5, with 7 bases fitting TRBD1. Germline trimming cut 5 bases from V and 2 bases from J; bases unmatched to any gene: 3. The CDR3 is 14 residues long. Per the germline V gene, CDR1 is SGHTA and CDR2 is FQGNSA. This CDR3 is CASSHGQGNQPQHF. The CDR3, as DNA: TGTGCCAGCAGCCACGGACAGGGCAATCAGCCCCAGCATTTT.

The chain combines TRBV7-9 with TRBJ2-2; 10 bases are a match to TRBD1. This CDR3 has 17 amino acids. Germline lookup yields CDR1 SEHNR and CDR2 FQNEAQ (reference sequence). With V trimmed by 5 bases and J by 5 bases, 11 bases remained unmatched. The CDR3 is CASSHSIGTGATGELFF. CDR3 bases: TGTGCCAGCAGCCATTCGATAGGGACAGGGGCAACCGGGGAGCTGTTTTTT.

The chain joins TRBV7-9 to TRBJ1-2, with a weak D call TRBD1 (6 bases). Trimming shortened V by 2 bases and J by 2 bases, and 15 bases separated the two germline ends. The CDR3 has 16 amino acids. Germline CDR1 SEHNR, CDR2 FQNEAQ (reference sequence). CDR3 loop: CASSLLGGQTNYGYTF. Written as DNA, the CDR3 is TGTGCCAGCAGCTTATTGGGGGGGCAGACCAACTATGGCTACACCTTC.

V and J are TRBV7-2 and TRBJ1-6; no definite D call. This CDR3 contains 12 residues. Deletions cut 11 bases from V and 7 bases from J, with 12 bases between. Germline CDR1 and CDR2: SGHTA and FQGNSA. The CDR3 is CAGGSTNSPLHF. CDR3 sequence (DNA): TGTGCCGGCGGATCCACCAATTCACCCCTCCACTTT.

This chain's CDR3 is CASSLGQGVNQPQHF. CDR3 in DNA: TGTGCCAGCAGCCTGGGACAGGGGGTCAATCAGCCCCAGCATTTT. The chain combines TRBV7-9 with TRBJ1-5; 11 bases fit TRBD1. V shed 5 bases and J 3 bases; nucleotides not matched to a gene: 3. Germline CDR1 and CDR2: SEHNR and FQNEAQ (reference sequence). The CDR3 runs 15 residues.

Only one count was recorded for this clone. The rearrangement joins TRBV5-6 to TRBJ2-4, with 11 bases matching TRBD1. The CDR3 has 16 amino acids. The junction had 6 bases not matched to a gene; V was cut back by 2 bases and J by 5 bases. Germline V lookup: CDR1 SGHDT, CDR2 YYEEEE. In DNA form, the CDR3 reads TGTGCCAGCAGCTTCGGGACAGGGGGTACACAAAACATTCAGTACTTC. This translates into CASSFGTGGTQNIQYF.

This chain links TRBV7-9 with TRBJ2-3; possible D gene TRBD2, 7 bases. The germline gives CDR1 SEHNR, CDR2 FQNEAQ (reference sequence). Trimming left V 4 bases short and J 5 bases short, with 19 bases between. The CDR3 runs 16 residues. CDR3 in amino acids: CASSWGMGGAVDTQYF. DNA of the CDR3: TGTGCCAGCAGCTGGGGGATGGGGGGGGCCGTAGATACGCAGTATTTT.

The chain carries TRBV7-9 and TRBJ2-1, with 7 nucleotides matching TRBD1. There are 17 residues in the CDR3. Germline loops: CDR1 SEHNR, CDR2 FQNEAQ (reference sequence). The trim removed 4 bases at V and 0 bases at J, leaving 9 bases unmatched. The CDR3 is CASSSPLDRSSYNEQFF. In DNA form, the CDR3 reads TGTGCCAGCAGCTCCCCCTTGGACAGGAGCTCCTACAATGAGCAGTTCTTC.

CDR3 bases: TGTGCCAGCAGCTTCGATGGACAGGCCCTCACCTACGAGCAGTACTTC. This encodes CASSFDGQALTYEQYF. The chain joins TRBV7-2 to TRBJ2-7; 7 bases align to TRBD1. V shed 3 bases, J shed 2 bases, and the junction held 10 bases outside the gene matches. The CDR3 spans 16 residues. CDR1 and CDR2 (germline): SGHTA, FQGNSA.

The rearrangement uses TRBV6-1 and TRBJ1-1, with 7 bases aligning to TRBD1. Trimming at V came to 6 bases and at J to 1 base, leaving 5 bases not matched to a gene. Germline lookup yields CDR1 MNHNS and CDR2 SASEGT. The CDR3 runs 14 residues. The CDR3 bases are TGTGCCAGCAGAGAACAGGGGCAGAACACTGAAGCTTTCTTT. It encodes CASREQGQNTEAFF.

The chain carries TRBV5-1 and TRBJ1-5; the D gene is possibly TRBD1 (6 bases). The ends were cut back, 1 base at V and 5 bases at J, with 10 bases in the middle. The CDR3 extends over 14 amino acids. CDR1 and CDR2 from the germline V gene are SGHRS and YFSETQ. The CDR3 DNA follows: TGCGCCAGCAGCTTGTGGGGGCGCGATCAGCCCCAGCATTTT. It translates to CASSLWGRDQPQHF.

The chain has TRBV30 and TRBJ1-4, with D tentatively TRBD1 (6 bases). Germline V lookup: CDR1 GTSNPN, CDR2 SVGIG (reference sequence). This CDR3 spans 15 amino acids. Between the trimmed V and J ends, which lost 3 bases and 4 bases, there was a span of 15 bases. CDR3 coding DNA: TGTGCCTGGAGCCGGTCGGGACAAGTTAATGAAAAACTGTTTTTT. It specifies CAWSRSGQVNEKLFF.

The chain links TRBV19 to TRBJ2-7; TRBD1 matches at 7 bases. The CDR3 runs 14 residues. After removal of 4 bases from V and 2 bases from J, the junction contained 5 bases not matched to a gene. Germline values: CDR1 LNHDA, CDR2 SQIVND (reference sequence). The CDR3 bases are TGTGCCAGTAGTAAGCCTGGGACAGCCTACGAGCAGTACTTC. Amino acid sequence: CASSKPGTAYEQYF. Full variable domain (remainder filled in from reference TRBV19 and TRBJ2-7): DGGITQSPKYLFRKEGQNVTLSCEQNLNHDAMYWYRQDPGQGLRLIYYSQIVNDFQKGDIAEGYSVSREKKESFPLTVTSAQKNPTAFYLCASSKPGTAYEQYFGPGTRLTVT.

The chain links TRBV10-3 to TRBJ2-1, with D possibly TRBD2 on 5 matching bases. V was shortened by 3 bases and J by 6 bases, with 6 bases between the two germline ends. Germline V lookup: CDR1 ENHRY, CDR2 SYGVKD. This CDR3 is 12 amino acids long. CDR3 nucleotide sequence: TGTGCCATCAGTGACGAGGGCAATGAGCAGTTCTTC. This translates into CAISDEGNEQFF.